The present entry profiles one TCR beta chain with its context. The target antigen is unknown. These data originate in a study of shared clonotypes between healthy human individuals. Looking at the study overall: A donor's plate count was three for CD4 naive and three for CD4 memory; CD8 naive had two and CD8 memory one.

Germline CDR1 reads MDHEN; CDR2 reads SYDVKM. This CDR3 region has 14 residues. V was clipped by 8 bases and J by 4 bases, with 18 bases between them. Whole-study findings and limits: Some naive CD4 clonotypes, roughly 4.7%, turned up in common across a few donors.

Adult Caucasians living in Nashville, Tennessee made up all of the donors. Assay used: immunoSEQ multiplex PCR; TCRdb lists only in-frame clones, some missing. In the table there are millions of clones, 90% to 95% of which are singletons. The receptor's source is a man aged 18 to 29 in good health. Some clones in this sample may be carry-over from other donors' samples. Sequenced input: naive CD4+ T cells from PBMCs. The sample's subset: CD45RA+ positively selected. The chain uses TRBV28 and TRBJ2-7; D tentatively reads TRBD1 or TRBD2 (5 bases each). CDR3 protein: CASQTPGPNYEQYF. The DNA for the CDR3 is TGTGCCAGCCAGACCCCGGGACCGAATTACGAGCAGTACTTC.